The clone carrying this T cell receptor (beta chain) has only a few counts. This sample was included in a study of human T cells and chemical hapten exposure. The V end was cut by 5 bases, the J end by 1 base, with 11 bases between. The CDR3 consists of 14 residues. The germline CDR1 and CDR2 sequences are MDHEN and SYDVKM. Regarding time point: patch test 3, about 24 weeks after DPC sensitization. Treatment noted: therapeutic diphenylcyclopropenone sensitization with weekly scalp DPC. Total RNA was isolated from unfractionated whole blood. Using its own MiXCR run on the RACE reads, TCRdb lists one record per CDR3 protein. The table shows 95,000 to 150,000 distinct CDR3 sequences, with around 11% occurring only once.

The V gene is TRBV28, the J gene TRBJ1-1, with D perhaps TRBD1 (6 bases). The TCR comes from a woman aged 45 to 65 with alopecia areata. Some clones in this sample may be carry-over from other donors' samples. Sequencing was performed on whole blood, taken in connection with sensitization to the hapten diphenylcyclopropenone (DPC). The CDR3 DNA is TGTGCCAGCAGTCTGGGGACAACGAACACTGAAGCTTTCTTT. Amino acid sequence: CASSLGTTNTEAFF.